The clone carrying this TCR beta chain has only a few counts. Enrolled during active infection, Seattle patients were then followed longitudinally. The data belong to a study of blood T cell repertoires in COVID-19. Study at large: There were acute and convalescent COVID-19 samples, and they came from the United States, Italy and Spain. PBMCs, B-cell-depleted T cells, or T cells were the source of the cDNA or gDNA that made up the material.

In the study's own analysis: Reference gene primer amplification yielded estimated nucleated cell counts. Sequencing used immunoSEQ multiplex PCR; TCRdb keeps in-frame clones, though not all of them. V, J and clone size reflect that table, while D and trimming were determined from the DNA. The repertoire holds under 200,000 clones, with approximately 86% as singletons. The CDR3 sequence is 12 residues long. The V and J ends lost 8 bases and 4 bases respectively, with 11 bases between them. Germline V gene data show CDR1 as MDHEN and CDR2 as SYDVKM. The V and J genes are TRBV28 and TRBJ1-1, with D hard to call. This clonotype originated in a man in his sixties with COVID-19, enrolled during active disease. Material for sequencing was peripheral blood. The CDR3 DNA sequence: TGTGCCAGCGTTTCGGAGGTCACTGAAGCTTTCTTT. Translated: CASVSEVTEAFF.